Sequencing of this T cell receptor (beta chain) was carried out in a study of blood T cell repertoires in COVID-19. Study-wide context: Sites across the United States, Italy and Spain contributed samples from acute and convalescent COVID-19. PBMCs, B-cell-depleted T cells, or T cells were the source of the cDNA or gDNA that made up the material.

Authors' analysis steps: Reference gene primer amplification yielded estimated nucleated cell counts. Only in-frame clones appear in the TCRdb table, and some are missing; sequencing was by immunoSEQ multiplex PCR. V and J calls and clone size are those listed in that table; D and trimming were worked out from the DNA. This sample has under 250,000 clones, with over 65% found just once. CDR3 length equals 16 residues. Germline V gene lookup returns CDR1 SGHTA and CDR2 FQGNSA. The germline V and J ends were trimmed by 5 bases and 1 base, with 14 bases remaining between them. This TCR derives from a woman in her seventies with active or convalescent COVID-19. The chain couples TRBV7-2 to TRBJ2-2; tentative D call: TRBD1 (8 bases). Input material: peripheral blood. The CDR3 coding sequence is TGTGCCAGCAGCCCGGGAGGACAGGGGAACACCGGGGAGCTGTTTTTT. Protein: CASSPGGQGNTGELFF.